This is a list of T cell receptor beta chains from one sample in a study of T cells in Graves' hyperthyroidism and ophthalmopathy. TCRdb re-called the multiplex PCR reads with MiXCR, one entry per CDR3 protein. This sample has more than 600,000 distinct CDR3 sequences; around 15% occur once, and the top ten carry roughly 8%. Sequenced input: blood. These receptors came from a young man with Graves' hyperthyroidism. CDR3s include the opening cysteine and the closing phenylalanine or tryptophan. The D gene is left open where the match is weak. Size values are once, few and many counts, or a class for expanded clones, and some rows have none.

CDR3 DNA: TGTGCCAGCATTTCTACGGGACGGGGGGTCAATCAGCCCCAGCATTTT
CDR3 protein: CASISTGRGVNQPQHF
D gene: NA
clone size: few
J gene: TRBJ1-5
V gene: TRBV28
CDR3 length: 16

CDR3 DNA: TGTGCCAGCAGCCGACGCAGGGCCGAGCAGTACTTC
CDR3 protein: CASSRRRAEQYF
D gene: NA
clone size: NA
J gene: TRBJ2-7
V gene: TRBV28
CDR3 length: 12

CDR3 DNA: TGTGCCAGCAGCTTCGGGCAGGACTACGAGCAGTACTTC
CDR3 protein: CASSFGQDYEQYF
D gene: NA
clone size: few
J gene: TRBJ2-7
V gene: TRBV5-5
CDR3 length: 13

CDR3 DNA: TGCGCCAGCAGCCAAGATATCAGGGGTAATGGTCAGCCCCAGCATTTT
CDR3 protein: CASSQDIRGNGQPQHF
D gene: NA
clone size: few
J gene: TRBJ1-5
V gene: TRBV4-1
CDR3 length: 16

CDR3 DNA: TGCGCCAGCAGGACAGGGGGATCCGAAGCTTTCTTT
CDR3 protein: CASRTGGSEAFF
D gene: TRBD1
clone size: few
J gene: TRBJ1-1
V gene: TRBV4-1
CDR3 length: 12

CDR3 DNA: TGCAGTGCTAGAGATTATAGGCTAGCGGGAGGCTACGAGCAGTACTTC
CDR3 protein: CSARDYRLAGGYEQYF
D gene: TRBD2
clone size: many
J gene: TRBJ2-7
V gene: TRBV20-1
CDR3 length: 16

CDR3 DNA: TGTGCCAGCAGTTTAGATAGCGGGAGAATTGGCGTCGGGGAGCTGTTTTTT
CDR3 protein: CASSLDSGRIGVGELFF
D gene: TRBD2
clone size: NA
J gene: TRBJ2-2
V gene: TRBV12-3/TRBV12-4
CDR3 length: 17

CDR3 DNA: TGTGCCAGCAGTGTAGCGGCGGGGACTAGCGGGAACACCGGGGAGCTGTTTTTT
CDR3 protein: CASSVAAGTSGNTGELFF
D gene: TRBD2
clone size: many
J gene: TRBJ2-2
V gene: TRBV2
CDR3 length: 18

CDR3 DNA: TGTGCCAGCTCACCAAGCGGGGCTAGCGGGAGATCCTACGAGCAGTACTTC
CDR3 protein: CASSPSGASGRSYEQYF
D gene: TRBD2
clone size: many
J gene: TRBJ2-7
V gene: TRBV18
CDR3 length: 17

CDR3 DNA: TGTGCCAGCAGCTTCGGCCACAGGGACACTGAAGCTTTCTTT
CDR3 protein: CASSFGHRDTEAFF
D gene: NA
clone size: few
J gene: TRBJ1-1
V gene: TRBV5-4
CDR3 length: 14

CDR3 DNA: TGTGCCTGGAGTGTCGGGGGGGGCGGCTACGAGCAGTACTTC
CDR3 protein: CAWSVGGGGYEQYF
D gene: TRBD2
clone size: few
J gene: TRBJ2-7
V gene: TRBV30
CDR3 length: 14

CDR3 DNA: TGTGCCATCAGTGAGTCGGAGGACAGGTCCTCCTACGAGCAGTACTTC
CDR3 protein: CAISESEDRSSYEQYF
D gene: TRBD1
clone size: many
J gene: TRBJ2-7
V gene: TRBV10-3
CDR3 length: 16

CDR3 DNA: TGTGCCAGCGCGGCACTGCTGGGAGGGGGGGGCCGGACTGAAGCTTTCTTT
CDR3 protein: CASAALLGGGGRTEAFF
D gene: NA
clone size: NA
J gene: TRBJ1-1
V gene: TRBV6-2/TRBV6-3
CDR3 length: 17

CDR3 DNA: TGTGCCAGCAGCCAATATACGGGATCTGGAGATACGCAGTATTTT
CDR3 protein: CASSQYTGSGDTQYF
D gene: NA
clone size: NA
J gene: TRBJ2-3
V gene: TRBV3-1
CDR3 length: 15

CDR3 DNA: TGCAGCGTCGGACCGACAGGGAATACAGATACGCAGTATTTT
CDR3 protein: CSVGPTGNTDTQYF
D gene: TRBD1
clone size: many
J gene: TRBJ2-3
V gene: TRBV29-1
CDR3 length: 14

CDR3 DNA: TGTGCCAGCAGTTTTATTAGCGGTAGCTCCTACAATGAGCAGTTCTTC
CDR3 protein: CASSFISGSSYNEQFF
D gene: NA
clone size: NA
J gene: TRBJ2-1
V gene: TRBV7-9
CDR3 length: 16

CDR3 DNA: TGTGCCAGCAGCTTAAGGGCAGGAGAAACCACCGGGGAGCTGTTTTTT
CDR3 protein: CASSLRAGETTGELFF
D gene: NA
clone size: many
J gene: TRBJ2-2
V gene: TRBV7-2
CDR3 length: 16

CDR3 DNA: TGTGCCATCAGATTGGGACAGCCAAACACTGAAGCTTTCTTT
CDR3 protein: CAIRLGQPNTEAFF
D gene: TRBD1
clone size: few
J gene: TRBJ1-1
V gene: TRBV10-3
CDR3 length: 14

CDR3 DNA: TGTGCCAGCAGCCAAGGGGGGCACGGCTATGGCTACACCTTC
CDR3 protein: CASSQGGHGYGYTF
D gene: NA
clone size: NA
J gene: TRBJ1-2
V gene: TRBV3-1
CDR3 length: 14

CDR3 DNA: TGTGCCACCAGCAGAGATCGCCCAGATCAGCCCCAGCATTTT
CDR3 protein: CATSRDRPDQPQHF
D gene: NA
clone size: few
J gene: TRBJ1-5
V gene: TRBV15
CDR3 length: 14

CDR3 DNA: TGTGCCAGCAGTACACAGGGGAGTGGGGTGAACTATGGCTACACCTTC
CDR3 protein: CASSTQGSGVNYGYTF
D gene: TRBD1
clone size: many
J gene: TRBJ1-2
V gene: TRBV12-3/TRBV12-4
CDR3 length: 16

CDR3 DNA: TGTGCCAGCAGCTTAGATCTCGCGGGTCATGAGCAGTTCTTC
CDR3 protein: CASSLDLAGHEQFF
D gene: NA
clone size: many
J gene: TRBJ2-1
V gene: TRBV11-2
CDR3 length: 14

CDR3 DNA: TGTGCCAGCAGCCGAGGACAGGACTCCTATGGCTACACCTTC
CDR3 protein: CASSRGQDSYGYTF
D gene: TRBD1
clone size: NA
J gene: TRBJ1-2
V gene: TRBV4-2
CDR3 length: 14

CDR3 DNA: TGTGCCACCACGGGAGTCAGGGAGACCCAGTACTTC
CDR3 protein: CATTGVRETQYF
D gene: NA
clone size: few
J gene: TRBJ2-5
V gene: TRBV6-2/TRBV6-3
CDR3 length: 12

CDR3 DNA: TGTGCCAGCAGCGGCCTGGTCGCCTATAATTCACCCCTCCACTTT
CDR3 protein: CASSGLVAYNSPLHF
D gene: NA
clone size: NA
J gene: TRBJ1-6
V gene: TRBV6-1
CDR3 length: 15

CDR3 DNA: TGCGCCAGCAGGCGAACCGCCGGGACTAGCGCCACAGATACGCAGTATTTT
CDR3 protein: CASRRTAGTSATDTQYF
D gene: TRBD2
clone size: NA
J gene: TRBJ2-3
V gene: TRBV4-1
CDR3 length: 17

CDR3 DNA: TGTGCCAGCAGCCTCCCGGGACAGGGGTACCAAGAGACCCAGTACTTC
CDR3 protein: CASSLPGQGYQETQYF
D gene: TRBD1
clone size: NA
J gene: TRBJ2-5
V gene: TRBV5-6
CDR3 length: 16

CDR3 DNA: TGTGCCAGTAGCTTACCTCCCGGACTAGCGGGGACCTCAGATACGCAGTATTTT
CDR3 protein: CASSLPPGLAGTSDTQYF
D gene: TRBD2
clone size: NA
J gene: TRBJ2-3
V gene: TRBV19
CDR3 length: 18

CDR3 DNA: TGTGCCATCAGAAGCGACGACACCGGGGAGCTGTTTTTT
CDR3 protein: CAIRSDDTGELFF
D gene: NA
clone size: NA
J gene: TRBJ2-2
V gene: TRBV10-3
CDR3 length: 13

CDR3 DNA: TGCGCCAGCAGCTTCCGGGCCGGAAACTACGAGCAGTACTTC
CDR3 protein: CASSFRAGNYEQYF
D gene: NA
clone size: few
J gene: TRBJ2-7
V gene: TRBV5-1
CDR3 length: 14

CDR3 DNA: TGTGCCAGTAGTTACAGGGTGCTTCGTGAAAAACTGTTTTTT
CDR3 protein: CASSYRVLREKLFF
D gene: NA
clone size: NA
J gene: TRBJ1-4
V gene: TRBV19
CDR3 length: 14

CDR3 DNA: TGTGCCAGCAGCCGAGGGCGGGACACCGGGGAGCTGTTTTTT
CDR3 protein: CASSRGRDTGELFF
D gene: NA
clone size: many
J gene: TRBJ2-2
V gene: TRBV7-2
CDR3 length: 14